What follows are 9 T cell receptor beta chains derived from one specimen sequenced in a study of T cells in Graves' hyperthyroidism and ophthalmopathy. Amplified TCR beta CDR3 regions derived from RNA transcripts. The HTBI primer set served for first-round RT-PCR of the TCR CDR3. MiXCR, run by TCRdb on the multiplex PCR reads, gives a single entry per CDR3 protein. This sample yields more than 350,000 distinct CDR3 sequences, of which more than 12% are seen a single time; 20% belongs to the top ten. The sequenced sample was blood. These receptors all come from a woman aged 25-40 years with Graves' ophthalmopathy.

This clonotype occurred many times. The junction and the germline gene differ at one end; a read error may be behind it. The chain uses TRBV6-1 and TRBJ2-2; the D gene is possibly TRBD2 (6 bases). The CDR3 totals 16 residues. Per germline, CDR1 MNHNS and CDR2 SASEGT. CDR3 sequence: CASSEEHWKNTGGLFF. The CDR3, as DNA: TGTGCCAGCAGTGAAGAACATTGGAAGAACACCGGGGGGCTGTTTTTT.

The J gene is TRBJ2-5, the V gene TRBV7-6, with a possible D match to TRBD2 (5 bases). This CDR3 is 15 amino acids long. Germline V lookup: CDR1 SGHVS, CDR2 FNYEAQ. The V end was cut by 6 bases, the J end by 5 bases, with 19 bases between. The CDR3 here is CASSPFAGGLETQYF. The CDR3 DNA reads TGTGCCAGCAGTCCATTTGCGGGCGGTCTGGAGACCCAGTACTTC. The whole variable domain, filled in from reference TRBV7-6 and TRBJ2-5, reads GAGVSQSPRYKVTKRGQDVALRCDPISGHVSLYWYRQALGQGPEFLTYFNYEAQQDKSGLPNDRFSAERPEGSISTLTIQRTEQRDSAMYRCASSPFAGGLETQYFGPGTRLLVL.

This clonotype was observed a handful of times. The gene calls are TRBV20-1 and TRBJ1-2; D gene ambiguous. The CDR3 runs 14 residues. Germline V gene lookup returns CDR1 DFQATT and CDR2 SNEGSKA (reference sequence). Trimming removed 1 base at V and 1 base at J, with 10 bases between. The CDR3 nucleotides are TGCAGTGCTAGAGGTTTTGGGGATAACTATGGCTACACCTTC. Translated: CSARGFGDNYGYTF.

This clonotype was counted only a few times. The chain is built from TRBV30 and TRBJ1-2, with TRBD1 identical over 8 bases. V dropped 4 bases and J dropped 2; count of bases not matched to a gene: 12. The CDR3 loop spans 16 amino acids. Germline-derived CDR1 and CDR2 are GTSNPN and SVGIG (reference sequence). Here the CDR3 reads CAWTPRRDRPNYGYTF. CDR3 DNA: TGTGCCTGGACCCCCCGGCGGGACAGGCCAAACTATGGCTACACCTTC.

The chain joins TRBV7-9 to TRBJ2-1; D is unclear. Germline V lookup: CDR1 SEHNR, CDR2 FQNEAQ (reference sequence). This CDR3 has 15 amino acids. Trimming stripped 1 base from V and 2 bases from J, with 9 bases between. The CDR3 loop reads CASSLEPRTYNEQFF. The CDR3 DNA reads as TGTGCCAGCAGCTTAGAGCCTAGAACCTACAATGAGCAGTTCTTC.

This clonotype was seen many times. The gene calls are TRBV7-8 and TRBJ2-7; TRBD1 or TRBD2 may be the D gene (6 bases each). Germline V gene lookup returns CDR1 SGHVS and CDR2 FQNEAQ. CDR3 length: 17 amino acids. V dropped 4 bases and J dropped 3 bases, with 22 bases sitting between them. This CDR3 reads CASSSRGGVGPHYEQYF. CDR3 DNA sequence: TGTGCCAGCAGCTCCAGGGGAGGCGTTGGGCCTCACTACGAGCAGTACTTC. The variable domain in full, completed from reference TRBV7-8 and TRBJ2-7, reads GAGVSQSPRYKVAKRGQDVALRCDPISGHVSLFWYQQALGQGPEFLTYFQNEAQLDKSGLPSDRFFAERPEGSVSTLKIQRTQQEDSAVYLCASSSRGGVGPHYEQYFGPGTRLTVT.

This clonotype has a count of ten or more. The V gene is TRBV11-2, the J gene TRBJ2-5, with D uncertain. The CDR3 totals 14 residues. V lost 3 bases and J lost 5, with 13 bases in between. The germline V gene has CDR1 SGHAT and CDR2 FQNNGV. The CDR3 here is CASSFTWVRETQYF. The CDR3, as DNA: TGTGCCAGCAGCTTTACCTGGGTCCGGGAGACCCAGTACTTC.

This clonotype was picked up many times. In nucleotides, the CDR3 is TGTGCCAGCAACCCCAGAGGGGGGGACAATGAGCAGTTCTTC. Residues: CASNPRGGDNEQFF. The gene calls are TRBV7-2 and TRBJ2-1; possible D gene TRBD2, 7 bases. The CDR3 covers 14 residues. Trimming stripped 7 bases from V and 5 bases from J, with 15 bases between. Germline V lookup: CDR1 SGHTA, CDR2 FQGNSA.

This clonotype was observed at least ten times. The rearrangement links TRBV11-2 to TRBJ1-1; no firm D call. The CDR3 loop spans 13 amino acids. Trimming removed 2 bases at V and 2 bases at J, with 6 bases between. Germline V CDR1 and CDR2: SGHAT, FQNNGV. The CDR3 is CASSLFGNTEAFF. The CDR3 DNA is TGTGCCAGCAGCTTATTTGGCAACACTGAAGCTTTCTTT.